This T cell receptor (beta chain) emerged from a study of monozygotic twins with inflammatory bowel disease. Germline values: CDR1 GTSNPN, CDR2 SVGIG (reference sequence). The CDR3 is 14 residues long. TCRdb reprocessed the 5' RACE reads and keeps a single row for each CDR3 protein, giving no DNA. Its clone listing holds about 450,000 distinct CDR3 sequences. Sequenced: blood. The rearrangement joins TRBV30 to TRBJ1-2; lacking DNA, the TRBD1 call made by TCRdb goes unchecked. The receptor was isolated from a human donor with ulcerative colitis or Crohn's disease, or a healthy co-twin of an affected twin (not recorded which). The CDR3 loop reads CASPPRGQNYGYTF. The full variable domain, rest sourced from reference TRBV30 and TRBJ1-2, is SQTIHQWPATLVQPVGSPLSLECTVEGTSNPNLYWYRQAAGRGLQLLFYSVGIGQISSEVPQNLSASRPQDRQFILSSKKLLLSDSGFYLCASPPRGQNYGYTFGSGTRLTVV.